This entry concerns a single T cell receptor (beta chain). The record originates from a study of blood T cell repertoires in COVID-19. Here immunoSEQ multiplex PCR was the method, and the copy in TCRdb shows in-frame clones only, minus some. The table has around 73,000 clones, around 82% seen once. The sequenced sample consisted of peripheral blood. The TCR comes from a human donor in a cohort sampled during active COVID-19.

CDR3 sequence reads: CATSPTGESSYEQYF. Here the CDR3 DNA reads TGTGCCACCAGTCCGACAGGGGAAAGCTCCTACGAGCAGTACTTC. This sequence joins TRBV24-1 and TRBJ2-7; 8 positions agree with TRBD1. This CDR3 has 15 residues. With V trimmed by 6 bases and J by 0 bases, 6 bases remained unmatched. Germline CDR1 is KGHDR and CDR2 is SFDVKD.